This T cell receptor beta chain was observed in a study of T cell changes during pregnancy in multiple sclerosis. The CDR3 has 15 residues. Germline CDR1 reads LNHDA; CDR2 reads SQIVND (reference sequence). V shed 5 bases and J 3 bases; nucleotides not matched to a gene: 9. Measured with immunoSEQ multiplex PCR; TCRdb has only the in-frame clones, and not every one. The sample includes approximately 110,000 clones, around nine tenths of them seen just once. This material consisted of peripheral blood, taken in the third trimester of pregnancy. This TCR was sampled from a female donor with multiple sclerosis, enrolled in a pregnancy study. V gene TRBV19 combines with J gene TRBJ1-1, with 7 bases fitting TRBD1. The CDR3 coding sequence is TGTGCCAGTAGTGCATCACAGGGGATATACACTGAAGCTTTCTTT. Translation gives CASSASQGIYTEAFF.